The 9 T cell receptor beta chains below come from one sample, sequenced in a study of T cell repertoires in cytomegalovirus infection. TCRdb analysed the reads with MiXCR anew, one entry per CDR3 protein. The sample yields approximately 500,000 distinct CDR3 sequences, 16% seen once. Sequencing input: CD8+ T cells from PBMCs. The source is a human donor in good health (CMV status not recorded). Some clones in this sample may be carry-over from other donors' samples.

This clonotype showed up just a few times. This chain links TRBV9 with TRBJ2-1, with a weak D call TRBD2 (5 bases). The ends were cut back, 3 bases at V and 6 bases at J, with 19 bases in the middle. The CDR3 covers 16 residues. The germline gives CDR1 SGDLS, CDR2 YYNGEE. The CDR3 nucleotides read TGTGCCAGCAGCGGCTACCCGCCGGGGAGAAGCAATGAGCAGTTCTTC. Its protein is CASSGYPPGRSNEQFF.

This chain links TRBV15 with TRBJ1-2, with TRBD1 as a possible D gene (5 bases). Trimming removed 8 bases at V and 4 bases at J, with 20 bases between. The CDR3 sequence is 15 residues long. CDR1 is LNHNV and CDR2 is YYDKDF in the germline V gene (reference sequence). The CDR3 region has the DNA TGTGCCACCGCACGGGGCACCTCCCAGTCCTATGGCTACACCTTC. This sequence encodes CATARGTSQSYGYTF.

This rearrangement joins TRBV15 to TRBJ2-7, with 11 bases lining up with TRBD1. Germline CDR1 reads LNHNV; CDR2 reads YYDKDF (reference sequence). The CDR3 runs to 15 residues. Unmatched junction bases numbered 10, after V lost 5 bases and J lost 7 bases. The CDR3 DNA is TGTGCCACCAGCGGGACCGGGACAGGGGGTGATGAGCAGTACTTC. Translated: CATSGTGTGGDEQYF. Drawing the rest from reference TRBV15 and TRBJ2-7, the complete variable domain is DAMVIQNPRYQVTQFGKPVTLSCSQTLNHNVMYWYQQKSSQAPKLLFHYYDKDFNNEADTPDNFQSRRPNTSFCFLDIRSPGLGDTAMYLCATSGTGTGGDEQYFGPGTRLTVT.

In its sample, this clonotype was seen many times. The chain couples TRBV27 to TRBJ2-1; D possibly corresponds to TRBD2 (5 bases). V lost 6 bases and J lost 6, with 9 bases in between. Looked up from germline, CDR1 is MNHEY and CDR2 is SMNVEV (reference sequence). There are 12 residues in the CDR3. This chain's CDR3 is CASRDGLNEQFF. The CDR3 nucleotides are TGTGCCAGCAGGGACGGACTCAATGAGCAGTTCTTC.

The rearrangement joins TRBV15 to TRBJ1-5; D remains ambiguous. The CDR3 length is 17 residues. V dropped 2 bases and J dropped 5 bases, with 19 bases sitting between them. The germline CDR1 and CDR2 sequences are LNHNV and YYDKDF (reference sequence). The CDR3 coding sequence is TGTGCCACCAGCAGAAACTCCTACAGCGGCAGCGATCAGCCCCAGCATTTT. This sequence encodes CATSRNSYSGSDQPQHF.

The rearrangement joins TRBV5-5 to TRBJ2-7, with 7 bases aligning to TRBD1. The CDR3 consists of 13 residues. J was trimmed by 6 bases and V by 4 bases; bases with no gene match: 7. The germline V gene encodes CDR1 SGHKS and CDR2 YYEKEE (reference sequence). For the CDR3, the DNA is TGTGCCAGCAGCCCCCCGGACAGGCCCGAGCAGTACTTC. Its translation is CASSPPDRPEQYF.

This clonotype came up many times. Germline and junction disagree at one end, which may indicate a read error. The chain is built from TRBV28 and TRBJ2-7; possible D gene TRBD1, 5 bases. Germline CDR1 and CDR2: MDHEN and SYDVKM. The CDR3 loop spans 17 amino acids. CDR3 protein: CASSLNPGYRNSHEQYF. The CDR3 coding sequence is TGTGCCAGCAGTCTAAACCCAGGGTACCGGAACTCCCACGAGCAGTACTTC. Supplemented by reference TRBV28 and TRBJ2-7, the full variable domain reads DVKVTQSSRYLVKRTGEKVFLECVQDMDHENMFWYRQDPGLGLRLIYFSYDVKMKEKGDIPEGYSVSREKKERFSLILESASTNQTSMYLCASSLNPGYRNSHEQYFGPGTRLTVT.

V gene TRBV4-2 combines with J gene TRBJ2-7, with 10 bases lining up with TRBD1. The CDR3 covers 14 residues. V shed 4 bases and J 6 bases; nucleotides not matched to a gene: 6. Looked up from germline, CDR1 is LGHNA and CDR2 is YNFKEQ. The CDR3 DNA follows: TGTGCCAGCAGCCTCGACAGGGGGCATCTCGAGCAGTACTTC. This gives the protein CASSLDRGHLEQYF.

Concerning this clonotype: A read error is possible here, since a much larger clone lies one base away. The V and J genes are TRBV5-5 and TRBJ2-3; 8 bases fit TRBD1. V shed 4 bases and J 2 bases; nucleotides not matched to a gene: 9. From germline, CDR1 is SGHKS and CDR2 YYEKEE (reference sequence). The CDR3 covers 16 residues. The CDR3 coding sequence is TGTGCCAGCAGCATTCAACAGGGGGGTTTCACAGATACGCAGTATTTT. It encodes CASSIQQGGFTDTQYF.